This section outlines one T cell receptor beta chain sequence together with its context. Its antigen is not identified. The data are from a study of cytomegalovirus exposure and HLA in healthy donors. Vbeta (60) and Jbeta (13) primers were used in the PCR. The method was immunoSEQ multiplex PCR; TCRdb's version includes in-frame clones alone and lacks a portion of them. The specimen's table records under 200,000 clones. V lost 7 bases and J lost 2, with 16 bases in between. The CDR3 spans 15 residues. Germline CDR1 is SGHVS and CDR2 is FQNEAQ. The study's findings and limits: Versus the approximately 700-donor mean, an Asian-associated ancestry cluster reportedly showed fewer N-insertions in a later analysis. Cytomegalovirus-associated TCR beta chains were listed, numbering 150 to 200. Later on, an analysis found that several of the most significant clusters appeared to be linked to common viral pathogens, which included parvovirus B19. Rarity marked most TCR sequences, yet some public TCRs occurred in many donors.

The sequence came from a man in his thirties or forties in good health and CMV-seronegative. Sequencing was carried out using PBMCs. This chain uses TRBV7-8 with TRBJ2-3, with D perhaps matching TRBD1 (6 bases). The chain's CDR3 is CASTPETGNTDTQYF. CDR3 nucleotides: TGTGCCAGCACCCCCGAAACAGGGAACACAGATACGCAGTATTTT.